This TCR beta chain appears in the sequencing data of a study of blood T cells in healthy people across ages. Trimming at V came to 4 bases and at J to 2 bases, leaving 8 bases not matched to a gene. Germline lookup yields CDR1 SGHTA and CDR2 FQGNSA. This CDR3 is 16 amino acids long. Next came a second PCR, run for roughly 6 to 11 cycles, which used a sample-barcoded 5' primer along with a J-beta primer mix. TCRdb fed the 5' RACE reads into MiXCR, producing one record per CDR3 protein. The sample includes about a million distinct CDR3 sequences, about 51% of them seen just once. This sequence originates from a woman aged 60-75 years in good health. The chain combines TRBV7-2 with TRBJ2-1; 7 bases agree with TRBD2. The source material was blood. CDR3: CASSSYTAGTYNEQFF. DNA for the CDR3: TGTGCCAGCAGCTCGTACACAGCGGGAACCTACAATGAGCAGTTCTTC.